This T cell receptor (beta chain) was recorded in a study of cytomegalovirus exposure and HLA in healthy donors. Study results and caveats: The later analysis indicated that the majority of CMV-associated TCR beta chains appeared HLA-restricted. Most TCR sequences proved rare, with some public TCRs found in many donors.

Both 60 Vbeta primers and 13 Jbeta primers went into the PCR. The protocol was immunoSEQ multiplex PCR, while the TCRdb copy is restricted to in-frame clones and leaves out a portion. The table lists around 240,000 clones, around 80% of them singletons. As to this clone: The antigen is unknown.

Germline V lookup: CDR1 LGHNT, CDR2 FRNRAP. The V segment lost 6 bases and the J segment 10 bases; nucleotides outside the gene matches: 14. The CDR3 length is 15 residues. The sequence derives from a woman aged 40 to 55 in good health and CMV-seropositive. The sample consisted of PBMCs. V gene TRBV12-5 combines with J gene TRBJ2-1, with 8 nucleotides matching TRBD1. The CDR3 region is CASGIGQGLLEEQFF. The CDR3 nucleotides read TGTGCTAGTGGCATCGGACAGGGTTTGTTAGAGGAGCAGTTCTTC.